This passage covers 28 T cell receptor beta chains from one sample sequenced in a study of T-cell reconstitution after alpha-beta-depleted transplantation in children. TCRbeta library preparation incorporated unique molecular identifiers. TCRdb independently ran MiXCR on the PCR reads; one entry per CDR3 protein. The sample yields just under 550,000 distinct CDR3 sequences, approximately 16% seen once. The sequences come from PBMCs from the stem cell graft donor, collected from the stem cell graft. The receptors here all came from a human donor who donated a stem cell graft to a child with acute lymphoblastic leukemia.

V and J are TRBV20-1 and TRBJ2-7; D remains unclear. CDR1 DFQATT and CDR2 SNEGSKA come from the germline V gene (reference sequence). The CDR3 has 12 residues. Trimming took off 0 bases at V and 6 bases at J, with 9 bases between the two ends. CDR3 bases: TGCAGTGCTAGAGATCAGCTTAGCGAGCAGTACTTC. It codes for CSARDQLSEQYF.

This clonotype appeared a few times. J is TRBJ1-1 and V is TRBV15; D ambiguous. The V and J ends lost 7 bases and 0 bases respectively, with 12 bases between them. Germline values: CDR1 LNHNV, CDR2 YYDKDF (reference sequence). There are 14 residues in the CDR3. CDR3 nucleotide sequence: TGTGCCACCATTGACGGCGAACTGAACACTGAAGCTTTCTTT. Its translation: CATIDGELNTEAFF.

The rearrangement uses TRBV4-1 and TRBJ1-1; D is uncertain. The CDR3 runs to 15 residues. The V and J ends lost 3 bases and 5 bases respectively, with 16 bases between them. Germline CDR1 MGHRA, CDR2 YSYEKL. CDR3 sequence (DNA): TGCGCCAGCAGCCAGGTTAAGAGAGGGAAGACTGAAGCTTTCTTT. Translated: CASSQVKRGKTEAFF.

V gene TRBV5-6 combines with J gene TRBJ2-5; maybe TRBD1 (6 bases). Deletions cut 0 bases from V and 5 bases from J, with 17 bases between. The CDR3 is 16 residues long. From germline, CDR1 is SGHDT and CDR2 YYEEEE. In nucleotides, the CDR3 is TGTGCCAGCAGCTTGGAACCTGGCCAGGGGTGGGAGACCCAGTACTTC. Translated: CASSLEPGQGWETQYF.

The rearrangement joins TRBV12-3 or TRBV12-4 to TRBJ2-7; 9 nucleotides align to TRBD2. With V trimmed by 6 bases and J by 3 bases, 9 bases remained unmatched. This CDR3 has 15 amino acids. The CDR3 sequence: CASSPSGTRFYEQYF. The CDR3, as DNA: TGTGCCAGCAGCCCTAGCGGGACTCGCTTCTACGAGCAGTACTTC.

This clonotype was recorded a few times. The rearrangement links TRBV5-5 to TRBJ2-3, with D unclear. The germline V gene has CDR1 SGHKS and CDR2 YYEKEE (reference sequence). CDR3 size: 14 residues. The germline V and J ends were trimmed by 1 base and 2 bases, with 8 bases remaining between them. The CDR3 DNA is TGTGCCAGCAGCTTGTGGGCACTCACAGATACGCAGTATTTT. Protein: CASSLWALTDTQYF.

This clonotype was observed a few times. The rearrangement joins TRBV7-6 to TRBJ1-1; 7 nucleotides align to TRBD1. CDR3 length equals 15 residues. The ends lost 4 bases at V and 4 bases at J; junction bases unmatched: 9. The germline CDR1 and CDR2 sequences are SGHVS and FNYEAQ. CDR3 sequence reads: CASSSRQGAGTEAFF. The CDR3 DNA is TGTGCCAGCAGCTCGCGACAGGGAGCGGGCACTGAAGCTTTCTTT.

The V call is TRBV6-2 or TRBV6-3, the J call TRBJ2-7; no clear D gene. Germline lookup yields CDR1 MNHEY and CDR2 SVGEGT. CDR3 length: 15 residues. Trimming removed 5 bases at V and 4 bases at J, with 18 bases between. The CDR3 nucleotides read TGTGCCAGCAGTAAGATCCCACCATTACTATACGAGCAGTACTTC. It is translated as CASSKIPPLLYEQYF.

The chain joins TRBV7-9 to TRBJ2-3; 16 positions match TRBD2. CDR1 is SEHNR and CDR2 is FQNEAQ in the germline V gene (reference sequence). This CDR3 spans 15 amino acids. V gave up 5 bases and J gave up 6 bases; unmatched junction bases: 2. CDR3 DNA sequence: TGTGCCAGCAGCCCGGGACTAGCGGGGGGGGATACGCAGTATTTT. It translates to CASSPGLAGGDTQYF. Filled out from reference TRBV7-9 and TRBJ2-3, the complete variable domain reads DTGVSQNPRHKITKRGQNVTFRCDPISEHNRLYWYRQTLGQGPEFLTYFQNEAQLEKSRLLSDRFSAERPKGSFSTLEIQRTEQGDSAMYLCASSPGLAGGDTQYFGPGTRLTVL.

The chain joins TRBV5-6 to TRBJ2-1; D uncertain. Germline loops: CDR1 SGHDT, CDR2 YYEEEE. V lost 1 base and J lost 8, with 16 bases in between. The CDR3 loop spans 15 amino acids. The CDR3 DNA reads TGTGCCAGCAGCTTGCTGGGGATGAGCGTGGATGAGCAGTTCTTC. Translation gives CASSLLGMSVDEQFF.

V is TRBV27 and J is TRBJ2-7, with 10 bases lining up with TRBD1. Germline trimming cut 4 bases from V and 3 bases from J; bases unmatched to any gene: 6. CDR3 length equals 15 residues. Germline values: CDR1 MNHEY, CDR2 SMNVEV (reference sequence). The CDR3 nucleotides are TGTGCCAGCAGTTCCGCCGGGACAGGGGACTACGAGCAGTACTTC. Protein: CASSSAGTGDYEQYF.

CDR3 amino acids: CASSPQGLAGVVGTDTQYF. The CDR3 DNA follows: TGTGCCAGCAGTCCCCAGGGACTAGCGGGAGTGGTGGGCACAGATACGCAGTATTTT. The chain links TRBV27 to TRBJ2-3; 14 nucleotides match TRBD2. CDR3 size: 19 residues. J gave up 1 base and V 5 bases, and 11 bases lay outside the gene matches. CDR1 and CDR2 from the germline V gene are MNHEY and SMNVEV (reference sequence).

This CDR3 reads CASSLPGGNGNTIYF. The CDR3 nucleotides are TGCGCCAGCAGCTTGCCAGGGGGCAATGGAAACACCATATATTTT. The genes are TRBV5-1 and TRBJ1-3; 8 bases line up with TRBD1. Trimming cost V 1 base and J 3 bases; bases outside gene matches: 3. CDR1 is SGHRS, CDR2 YFSETQ, per germline. This CDR3 has 15 residues.

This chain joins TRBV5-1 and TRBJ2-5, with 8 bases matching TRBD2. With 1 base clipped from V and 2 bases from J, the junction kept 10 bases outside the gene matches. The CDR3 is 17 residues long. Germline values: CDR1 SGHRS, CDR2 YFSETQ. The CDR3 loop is CASSLPEGQREQETQYF. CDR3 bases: TGCGCCAGCAGCTTGCCGGAGGGGCAGCGGGAGCAAGAGACCCAGTACTTC.

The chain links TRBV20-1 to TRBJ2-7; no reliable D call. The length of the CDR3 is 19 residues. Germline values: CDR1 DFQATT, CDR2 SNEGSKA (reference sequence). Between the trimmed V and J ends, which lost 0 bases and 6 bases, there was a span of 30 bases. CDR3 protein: CSARDGHGDRTVISLEQYF. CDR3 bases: TGCAGTGCTAGAGACGGCCATGGGGATCGGACGGTGATAAGTCTCGAGCAGTACTTC.

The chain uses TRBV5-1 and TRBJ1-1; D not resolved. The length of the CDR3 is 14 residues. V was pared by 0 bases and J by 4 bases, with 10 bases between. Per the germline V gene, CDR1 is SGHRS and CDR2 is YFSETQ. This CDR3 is CASSLESGLTEAFF. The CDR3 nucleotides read TGCGCCAGCAGCTTGGAGTCAGGTCTCACTGAAGCTTTCTTT.

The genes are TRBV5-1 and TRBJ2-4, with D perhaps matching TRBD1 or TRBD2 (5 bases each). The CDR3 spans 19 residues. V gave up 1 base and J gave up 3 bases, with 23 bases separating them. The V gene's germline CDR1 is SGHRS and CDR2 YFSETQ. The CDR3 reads CASSLLIGPEGPGKNIQYF. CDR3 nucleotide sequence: TGCGCCAGCAGCTTGTTAATTGGCCCCGAGGGACCGGGCAAAAACATTCAGTACTTC. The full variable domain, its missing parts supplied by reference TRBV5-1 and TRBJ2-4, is KAGVTQTPRYLIKTRGQQVTLSCSPISGHRSVSWYQQTPGQGLQFLFEYFSETQRNKGNFPGRFSGRQFSNSRSEMNVSTLELGDSALYLCASSLLIGPEGPGKNIQYFGAGTRLSVL.

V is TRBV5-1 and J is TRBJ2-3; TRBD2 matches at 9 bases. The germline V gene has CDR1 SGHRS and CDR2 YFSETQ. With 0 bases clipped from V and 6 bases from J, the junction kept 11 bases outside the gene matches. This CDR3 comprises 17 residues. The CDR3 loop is CASSLGYSRREGDTQYF. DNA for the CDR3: TGCGCCAGCAGCTTGGGGTATTCGAGGCGGGAGGGCGATACGCAGTATTTT.

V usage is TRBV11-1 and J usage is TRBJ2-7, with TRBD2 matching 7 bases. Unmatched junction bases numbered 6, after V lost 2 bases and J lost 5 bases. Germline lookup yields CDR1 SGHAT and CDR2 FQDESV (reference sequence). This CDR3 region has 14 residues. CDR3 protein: CASSLRGLRNEQYF. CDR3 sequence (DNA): TGTGCCAGCAGCTTAAGGGGACTAAGGAACGAGCAGTACTTC.

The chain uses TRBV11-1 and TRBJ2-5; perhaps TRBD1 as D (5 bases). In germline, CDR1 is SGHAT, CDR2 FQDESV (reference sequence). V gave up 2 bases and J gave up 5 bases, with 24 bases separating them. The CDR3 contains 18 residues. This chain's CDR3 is CASSLLWGQSEDCETQYF. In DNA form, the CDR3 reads TGTGCCAGCAGCTTACTTTGGGGCCAGTCGGAAGATTGTGAGACCCAGTACTTC.

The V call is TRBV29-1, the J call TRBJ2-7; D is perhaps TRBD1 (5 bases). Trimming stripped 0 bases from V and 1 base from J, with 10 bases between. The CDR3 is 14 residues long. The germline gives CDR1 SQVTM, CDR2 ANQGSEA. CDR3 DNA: TGCAGCGTTGAAGACTGGCAGGGTTCCTACGAGCAGTACTTC. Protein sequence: CSVEDWQGSYEQYF.

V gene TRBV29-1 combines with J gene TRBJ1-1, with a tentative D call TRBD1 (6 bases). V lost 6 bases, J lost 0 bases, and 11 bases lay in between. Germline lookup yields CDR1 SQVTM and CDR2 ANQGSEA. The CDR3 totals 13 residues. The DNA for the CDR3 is TGCAGCGTAGGACAGAGCCTGAACACTGAAGCTTTCTTT. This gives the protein CSVGQSLNTEAFF.

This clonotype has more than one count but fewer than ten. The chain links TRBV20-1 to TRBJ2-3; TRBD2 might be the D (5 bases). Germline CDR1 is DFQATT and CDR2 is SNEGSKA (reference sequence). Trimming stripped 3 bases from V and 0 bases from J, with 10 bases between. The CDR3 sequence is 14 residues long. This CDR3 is CSARAGTSTDTQYF. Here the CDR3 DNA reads TGCAGTGCTAGGGCGGGTACTAGCACAGATACGCAGTATTTT.

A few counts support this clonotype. The CDR3 nucleotides are TGTGCCAGCAGCTCATTGAAACAGGGAAATATCTACGAGCAGTACTTC. This sequence encodes CASSSLKQGNIYEQYF. The chain couples TRBV7-9 to TRBJ2-7; perhaps TRBD1 as D (6 bases). Trimming took 4 bases from V and 3 from J, leaving 19 bases between them. CDR3 length: 16 residues. Germline V gene sequence: CDR1 SEHNR, CDR2 FQNEAQ (reference sequence).

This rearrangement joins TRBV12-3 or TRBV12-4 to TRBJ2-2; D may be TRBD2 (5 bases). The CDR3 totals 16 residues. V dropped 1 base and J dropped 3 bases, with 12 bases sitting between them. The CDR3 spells CASSLGGNLDTGELFF. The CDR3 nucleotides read TGTGCCAGCAGTTTAGGAGGGAACTTGGACACCGGGGAGCTGTTTTTT.

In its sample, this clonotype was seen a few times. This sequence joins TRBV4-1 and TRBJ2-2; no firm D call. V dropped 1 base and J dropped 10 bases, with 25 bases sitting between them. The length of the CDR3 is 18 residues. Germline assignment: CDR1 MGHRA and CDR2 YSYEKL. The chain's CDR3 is CASSQGEPTEVRWKELFF. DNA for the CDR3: TGCGCCAGCAGCCAAGGGGAACCCACGGAAGTAAGGTGGAAGGAGCTGTTTTTT.

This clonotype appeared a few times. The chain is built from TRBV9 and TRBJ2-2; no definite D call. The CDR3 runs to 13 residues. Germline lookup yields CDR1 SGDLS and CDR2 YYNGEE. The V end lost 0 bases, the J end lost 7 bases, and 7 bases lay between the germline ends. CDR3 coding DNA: TGTGCCAGCAGCGTAGTGGGGATCGGGGAGCTGTTTTTT. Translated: CASSVVGIGELFF.

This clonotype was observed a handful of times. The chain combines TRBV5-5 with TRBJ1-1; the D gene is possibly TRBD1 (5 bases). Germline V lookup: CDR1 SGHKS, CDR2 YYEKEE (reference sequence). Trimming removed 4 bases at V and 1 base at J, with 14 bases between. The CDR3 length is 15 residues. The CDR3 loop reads CASSRTGRRNTEAFF. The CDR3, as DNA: TGTGCCAGCAGCCGTACGGGACGGAGGAACACTGAAGCTTTCTTT.